This TCR beta chain was identified in a study of control samples from healthy donors and cancer patients (dated by TCRdb to about 2020). V and J are truncated by 4 bases and 1 base respectively, leaving an intervening sequence of 28 bases. The CDR3 numbers 20 residues from cysteine through phenylalanine. The kept DNA is CDR3 alone, 60 bases in frame from the first base. CDR1 is given as LNHDA and CDR2 as SQIVND, both from the germline V gene (reference sequence). The library was built by means of the immunoSEQ multiplex PCR assay. As stored in TCRdb, this immuneACCESS dataset retains in-frame rearrangements with V and J assigned. A fraction of the clones does not appear; measured against another copy, unresolved V genes explain less than half of the discrepancy, and the remainder lacks a known reason. Across this sample there are some 120,000 clones, with roughly 88% seen only once. About 3.4% of the sample is in the top ten clones.

Concerning this clone: Its antigen target is currently unknown. Base qualities are missing; no much larger clone stands one base away.

The chain couples TRBV19 to TRBJ2-5; the D match is possibly TRBD1 or TRBD2, with 5 bases aligned in each. The sample comprised blood. This receptor was taken from a man aged 50 or older in good health. The CDR3 protein sequence reads: CASSTPTGRSWVRGQETQYF. The DNA sequence follows: TGTGCCAGTAGTACCCCGACGGGGCGTTCTTGGGTTCGCGGCCAAGAGACCCAGTACTTC.